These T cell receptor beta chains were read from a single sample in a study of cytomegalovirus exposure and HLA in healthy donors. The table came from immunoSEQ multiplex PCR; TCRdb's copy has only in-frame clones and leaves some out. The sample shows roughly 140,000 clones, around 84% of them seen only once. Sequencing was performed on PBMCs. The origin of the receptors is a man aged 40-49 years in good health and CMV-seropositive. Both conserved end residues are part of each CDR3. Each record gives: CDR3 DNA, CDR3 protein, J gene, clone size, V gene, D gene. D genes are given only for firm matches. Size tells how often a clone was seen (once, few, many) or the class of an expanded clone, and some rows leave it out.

TGTGCCAGCAGCTTGCGACAGGAGAGTTACGAGCAGTACTTC CASSLRQESYEQYF TRBJ2-7 NA TRBV7-6 NA
TGTGCCAGCAGCCCAACCCGGCTAGCGGGAGGCATCGACGAGCAGTACTTC CASSPTRLAGGIDEQYF TRBJ2-7 NA TRBV5-6 TRBD2
TGTGCCAGCAGTTACAACACAGGGGGCTCGTACGAGCAGTACTTC CASSYNTGGSYEQYF TRBJ2-7 NA TRBV11-2 TRBD1
TGCGCCAGCAGCTTGGGGGGTCTAGCGGGAATGCAGACCCAGTACTTC CASSLGGLAGMQTQYF TRBJ2-5 NA TRBV5-1 TRBD2
TGTGCCAGCAGCGAAGCGGGAGGACCCTACAATGAGCAGTTCTTC CASSEAGGPYNEQFF TRBJ2-1 NA TRBV9 TRBD2
TGTGCCAGCCATACAGCCACCTCTGGAAACACCATATATTTT CASHTATSGNTIYF TRBJ1-3 NA TRBV2 NA
TGCAGCGTTGAAGGGGACAAATCCAATGAGCAGTTCTTC CSVEGDKSNEQFF TRBJ2-1 once TRBV29-1 NA
TGCGCCAGACCGATGAACAGGGATCGCAATGAGCAGTTCTTC CARPMNRDRNEQFF TRBJ2-1 NA TRBV10-1 NA
TGCGCCAGCAGCAAGACTAGCGGAGCGAACACCGGGGAGCTGTTTTTT CASSKTSGANTGELFF TRBJ2-2 NA TRBV5-1 TRBD2
TGTGCCAGCAGCGTAACCAGGGGGCGCAGGGAAAAACTGTTTTTT CASSVTRGRREKLFF TRBJ1-4 NA TRBV11-2 TRBD1
TGTGCCAGCAGCTTAACTGCGGGGAACTACAATGAGCAGTTCTTC CASSLTAGNYNEQFF TRBJ2-1 NA TRBV7-3 NA
TGTGCCAGCAGTGAATCCGGGACAGGGTCGGGTACTGAAGCTTTCTTT CASSESGTGSGTEAFF TRBJ1-1 NA TRBV25-1 TRBD1
TGTGCCAGCAGCTGGGGGGATGGCTACACCTTC CASSWGDGYTF TRBJ1-2 once TRBV11-3 NA
TGTGCCAGCAGCCCCAGACTAGCGGGAGGGCCAGGCTCCTACAATGAGCAGTTCTTC CASSPRLAGGPGSYNEQFF TRBJ2-1 NA TRBV9 TRBD2
TGCGCCAGCAGCTCGCGACAGGGGGCACGGGAAAAACTGTTTTTT CASSSRQGAREKLFF TRBJ1-4 NA TRBV5-1 TRBD1
TGCAGCGTTCGGGACAGGGGCTCGTACGAGCAGTACTTC CSVRDRGSYEQYF TRBJ2-7 NA TRBV29-1 TRBD1
TGTGCCACCAGAGACCCTCACAGATACCCCGGCGATACGCAGTATTTT CATRDPHRYPGDTQYF TRBJ2-3 once TRBV15 NA
TGTGCCAGCAGTTTTGCCCGACAGTTCACTGAAGCTTTCTTT CASSFARQFTEAFF TRBJ1-1 NA TRBV7-9 NA
TGTGCCAGCAGCAGAGCGGTCCAAGAGACCCAGTACTTC CASSRAVQETQYF TRBJ2-5 NA TRBV4-2 NA
TGTGCCAGCAGCCCCCGGACAGGGGATGAAAAACTGTTTTTT CASSPRTGDEKLFF TRBJ1-4 NA TRBV9 TRBD1
TGTGCCAGCGCTATCCCGGGACAGGCCCAAGAGACCCAGTACTTC CASAIPGQAQETQYF TRBJ2-5 few TRBV27 TRBD1
TGTGCCAGTAGTCTAGGACAGGGGTACGAGCAGTACTTC CASSLGQGYEQYF TRBJ2-7 NA TRBV19 TRBD1
TGTGCCAGCAGTTACGGCGGGGATTCTGGTAAAGCTTTCTTT CASSYGGDSGKAFF TRBJ1-1 NA TRBV6-5 NA
TGTGCCAGCAGCTGGGCTCTAAACTATGGCTACACCTTC CASSWALNYGYTF TRBJ1-2 NA TRBV28 NA
TGTGCCAGTAGTATTTATTCCCTAAACACCGGGGAGCTGTTTTTT CASSIYSLNTGELFF TRBJ2-2 NA TRBV19 NA
TGTGCCGGGGGGAGGGGGGGGAGCTCCTACGAGCAGTACTTC CAGGRGGSSYEQYF TRBJ2-7 once TRBV30 NA
TGCGCCAGCAGCCAGCCCGGACTAGCGGGAGAGACCCAGTACTTC CASSQPGLAGETQYF TRBJ2-5 NA TRBV4-1 TRBD2
TGTGCCAGCTCACCAGGACAGGAAAGGCCTGAAGCTTTCTTT CASSPGQERPEAFF TRBJ1-1 NA TRBV18 TRBD1
TGCGCCAGCAGTTCTAGCGGGGAGAACACCGGGGAGCTGTTTTTT CASSSSGENTGELFF TRBJ2-2 NA TRBV5-1 TRBD2
TGTGCCAGCTCACCAAGGGAGGGTAGCACAGATACGCAGTATTTT CASSPREGSTDTQYF TRBJ2-3 NA TRBV18 TRBD2
TGTGCCAGTAGAAGGACAGGAACCTCCTACGAGCAGTACTTC CASRRTGTSYEQYF TRBJ2-7 NA TRBV19 TRBD1
TGTGCCAGCAGTGACAGGGGGCGCGGGTTGAACACTGAAGCTTTCTTT CASSDRGRGLNTEAFF TRBJ1-1 few TRBV25-1 TRBD1
TGCGCCAGCAGCTTGACAGGAGGGACTAGCGGGAGACCCTCCTACGAGCAGTACTTC CASSLTGGTSGRPSYEQYF TRBJ2-7 NA TRBV5-1 TRBD2
TGTGCCAGCAGTTTATTTGAACTAGCGGGAGCGGATGAGCAGTTCTTC CASSLFELAGADEQFF TRBJ2-1 NA TRBV27 TRBD2
TGTGCCAGCAAAAACCAGCGGGAGATCAATGAGCAGTTCTTC CASKNQREINEQFF TRBJ2-1 NA TRBV6-6 TRBD2
TGTGCCAGCAGCCCCCTGGGGGGGACTGAAGCTTTCTTT CASSPLGGTEAFF TRBJ1-1 NA TRBV5-8 NA
TGTGCCAGCAGTTTTCCACAGGACCTCGCTGCTTTCTTT CASSFPQDLAAFF TRBJ1-1 NA TRBV28 NA
TGTGCCAGCAGCGTAGCCGGGGTGGGACAGGGACAAGAGACCCAGTACTTC CASSVAGVGQGQETQYF TRBJ2-5 NA TRBV9 TRBD1
TGCAGCGTTGAAGAGGACAGGGCCGGGGAGACCCAGTACTTC CSVEEDRAGETQYF TRBJ2-5 NA TRBV29-1 TRBD1
TGTGCCAGCAGCTCCCCAAGGGGTTCTGGAAACACCATATATTTT CASSSPRGSGNTIYF TRBJ1-3 NA TRBV7-6 NA
TGTGCCAGCAGCTACGACAGGGGCAATCCTAACGAGCAGTACTTC CASSYDRGNPNEQYF TRBJ2-7 NA TRBV7-6 TRBD1
TGTGCCAGCAGAGACCTGGTTGACAGGAGTCAAAAACTGTTTTTT CASRDLVDRSQKLFF TRBJ1-4 NA TRBV6-5 NA
TGTGCCAGCTCACCCCGCGAGACAGGGGCTAACTATGGCTACACCTTC CASSPRETGANYGYTF TRBJ1-2 NA TRBV18 TRBD1
TGTGCCAGCGGTACTAGCGGGAGGCATGAGCAGTACTTC CASGTSGRHEQYF TRBJ2-7 few TRBV28 TRBD2
TGCAGCGTTAACACAGGAAACACCGGGGAGCTGTTTTTT CSVNTGNTGELFF TRBJ2-2 NA TRBV29-1 NA
TGTGCCATCAGTGGGGAAGGGGGATCCCAAGAGACCCAGTACTTC CAISGEGGSQETQYF TRBJ2-5 NA TRBV10-3 NA
TGTGCCAGCAGCTTGACCCCGCAGGGGTCTGTAAGCTACACCTTC CASSLTPQGSVSYTF TRBJ1-2 NA TRBV7-2 NA
TGCAGTGCAAAACAGAACTACGAGCAGTACTTC CSAKQNYEQYF TRBJ2-7 NA TRBV20-1 NA
TGTGCCAGCAGCCCACTCGGAGACACCATATATTTT CASSPLGDTIYF TRBJ1-3 NA TRBV7-2 NA
TGCAGCGTTGAAGATCTTGGGGACAGGGGGAACACTGAAGCTTTCTTT CSVEDLGDRGNTEAFF TRBJ1-1 NA TRBV29-1 TRBD1
TGTGCCACCAGCAGCGGCAATGAGCAGTTCTTC CATSSGNEQFF TRBJ2-1 NA TRBV15 NA
TGTGCCAGCAGCTTAAGCAGGGGGAACAATCAGCCCCAGCATTTT CASSLSRGNNQPQHF TRBJ1-5 few TRBV7-9 TRBD1
TGCGCCAGCAGCCCCAGGGAGAGCGGGGGCTACGAGCAGTACTTC CASSPRESGGYEQYF TRBJ2-7 NA TRBV4-1 TRBD2
TGTGCCAGCAGCACCGGGACAGGGGGCGCTCCCTATGAAAAACTGTTTTTT CASSTGTGGAPYEKLFF TRBJ1-4 NA TRBV11-2 TRBD1
TGTGCCAGCTCACCACGGACAGGGGTGGGGAATGAGCAGTTCTTC CASSPRTGVGNEQFF TRBJ2-1 few TRBV18 TRBD1
TGTGCCAGCAGTCACCAACAGGGGACGAATGAGCAGTTCTTC CASSHQQGTNEQFF TRBJ2-1 NA TRBV28 TRBD1
TGCGCCAGCAGCTCGAGTGGACAGGCCGGGACTCTGGGGAACACTGAAGCTTTCTTT CASSSSGQAGTLGNTEAFF TRBJ1-1 NA TRBV5-1 TRBD1
TGTGCCTGGAGATTTAGCGGGAGGTTGGATACGCAGTATTTT CAWRFSGRLDTQYF TRBJ2-3 NA TRBV30 TRBD2
TGTGCCAGCAGCCAGGGGACCTACTACGAGCAGTACTTC CASSQGTYYEQYF TRBJ2-7 NA TRBV11-2 NA